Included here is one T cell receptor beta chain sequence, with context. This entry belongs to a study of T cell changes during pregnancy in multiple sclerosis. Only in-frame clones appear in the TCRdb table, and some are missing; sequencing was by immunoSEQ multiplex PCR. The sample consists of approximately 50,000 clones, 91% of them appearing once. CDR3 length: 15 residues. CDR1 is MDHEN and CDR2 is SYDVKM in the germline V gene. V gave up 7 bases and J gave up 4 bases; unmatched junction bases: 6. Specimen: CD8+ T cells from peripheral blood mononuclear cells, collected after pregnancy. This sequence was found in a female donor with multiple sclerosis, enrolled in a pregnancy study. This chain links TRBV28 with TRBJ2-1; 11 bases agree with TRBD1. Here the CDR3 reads CASNLGQGGYNEQFF. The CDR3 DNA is TGTGCCAGCAACCTGGGACAGGGGGGTTACAATGAGCAGTTCTTC.